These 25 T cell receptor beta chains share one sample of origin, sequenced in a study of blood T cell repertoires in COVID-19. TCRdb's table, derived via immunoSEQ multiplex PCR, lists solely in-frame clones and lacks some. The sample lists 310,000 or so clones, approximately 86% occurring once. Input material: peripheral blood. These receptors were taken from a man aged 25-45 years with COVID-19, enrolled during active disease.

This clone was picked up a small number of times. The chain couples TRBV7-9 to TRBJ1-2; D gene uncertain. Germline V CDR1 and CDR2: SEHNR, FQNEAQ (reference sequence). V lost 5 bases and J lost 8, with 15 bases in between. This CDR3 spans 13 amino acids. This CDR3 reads CASSPSAGSGYTF. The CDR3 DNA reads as TGTGCCAGCAGCCCGTCCGCGGGGTCCGGCTACACCTTC.

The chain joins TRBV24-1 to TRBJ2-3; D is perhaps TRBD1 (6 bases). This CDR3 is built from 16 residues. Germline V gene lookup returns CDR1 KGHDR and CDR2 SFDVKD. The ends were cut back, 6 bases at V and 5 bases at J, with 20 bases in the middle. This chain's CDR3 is CATSNSRTVRQDTQYF. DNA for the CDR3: TGTGCCACCAGTAACTCCCGGACAGTCAGGCAAGATACGCAGTATTTT.

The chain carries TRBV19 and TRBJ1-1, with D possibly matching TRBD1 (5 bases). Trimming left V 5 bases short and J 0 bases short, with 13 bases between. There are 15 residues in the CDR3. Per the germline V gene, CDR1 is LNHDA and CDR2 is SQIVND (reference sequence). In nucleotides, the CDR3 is TGTGCCAGTAGTCTGACGGGGGGTATGAACACTGAAGCTTTCTTT. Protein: CASSLTGGMNTEAFF. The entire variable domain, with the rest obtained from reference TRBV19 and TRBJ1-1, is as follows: DGGITQSPKYLFRKEGQNVTLSCEQNLNHDAMYWYRQDPGQGLRLIYYSQIVNDFQKGDIAEGYSVSREKKESFPLTVTSAQKNPTAFYLCASSLTGGMNTEAFFGQGTRLTVV.

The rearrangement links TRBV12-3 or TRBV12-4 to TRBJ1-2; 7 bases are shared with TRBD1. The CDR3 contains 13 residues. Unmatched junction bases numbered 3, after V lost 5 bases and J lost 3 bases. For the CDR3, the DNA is TGTGCCAGCAGTCAGGGGGGAGACTATGGCTACACCTTC. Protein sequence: CASSQGGDYGYTF.

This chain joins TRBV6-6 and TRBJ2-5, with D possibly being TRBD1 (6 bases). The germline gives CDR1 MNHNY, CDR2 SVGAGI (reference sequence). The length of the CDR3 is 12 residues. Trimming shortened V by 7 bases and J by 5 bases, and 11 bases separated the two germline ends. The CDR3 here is CASTDSKETQYF. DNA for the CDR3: TGTGCCAGCACGGACAGTAAGGAGACCCAGTACTTC.

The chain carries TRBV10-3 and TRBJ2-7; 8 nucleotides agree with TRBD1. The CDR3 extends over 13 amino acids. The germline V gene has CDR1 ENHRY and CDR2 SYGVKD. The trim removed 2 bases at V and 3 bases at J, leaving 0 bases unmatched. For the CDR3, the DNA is TGTGCCATCAGTGAGGGACAGGGCTACGAGCAGTACTTC. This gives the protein CAISEGQGYEQYF.

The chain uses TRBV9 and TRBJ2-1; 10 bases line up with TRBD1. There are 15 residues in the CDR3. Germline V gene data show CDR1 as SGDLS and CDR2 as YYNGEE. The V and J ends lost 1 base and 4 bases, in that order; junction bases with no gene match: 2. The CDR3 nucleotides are TGTGCCAGCAGCGTATCGGGACAGGGGTACAATGAGCAGTTCTTC. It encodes CASSVSGQGYNEQFF.

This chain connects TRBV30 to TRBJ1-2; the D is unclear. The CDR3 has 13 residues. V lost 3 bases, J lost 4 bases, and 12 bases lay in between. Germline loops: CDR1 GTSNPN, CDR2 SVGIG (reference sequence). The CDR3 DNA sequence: TGTGCCTGGAGACCCGCCCCGGGCTATGGCTACACCTTC. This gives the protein CAWRPAPGYGYTF.

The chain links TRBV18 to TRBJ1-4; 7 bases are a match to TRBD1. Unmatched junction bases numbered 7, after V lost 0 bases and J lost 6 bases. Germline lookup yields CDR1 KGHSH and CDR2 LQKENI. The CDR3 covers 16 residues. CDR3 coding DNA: TGTGCCAGCTCACCACCACGGCGTCAGGGGGATGAAAAACTGTTTTTT. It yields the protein CASSPPRRQGDEKLFF.

DNA for the CDR3: TGTGCCAGTAGTATAGACCGGTTTCAGCCCCAGCATTTT. Its translation: CASSIDRFQPQHF. The chain links TRBV19 to TRBJ1-5; D not certain. This CDR3 is 13 amino acids long. CDR1 LNHDA and CDR2 SQIVND come from the germline V gene (reference sequence). V lost 0 bases and J lost 6, with 6 bases in between.

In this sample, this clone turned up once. The CDR3 sequence: CASSAQYEQYF. The DNA for the CDR3 is TGTGCCAGCAGCGCACAATACGAGCAGTACTTC. The genes are TRBV7-2 and TRBJ2-7, with D unclear. Germline CDR1 is SGHTA and CDR2 is FQGNSA. V lost 5 bases to trimming and J lost 4 bases, with 6 bases between them. The CDR3 is 11 amino acids.

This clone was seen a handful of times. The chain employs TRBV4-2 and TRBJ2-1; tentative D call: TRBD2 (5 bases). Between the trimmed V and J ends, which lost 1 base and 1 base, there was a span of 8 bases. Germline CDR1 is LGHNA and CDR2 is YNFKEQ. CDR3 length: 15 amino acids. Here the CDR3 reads CASSQALGSYNEQFF. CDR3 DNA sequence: TGTGCCAGCAGCCAAGCACTAGGATCCTACAATGAGCAGTTCTTC.

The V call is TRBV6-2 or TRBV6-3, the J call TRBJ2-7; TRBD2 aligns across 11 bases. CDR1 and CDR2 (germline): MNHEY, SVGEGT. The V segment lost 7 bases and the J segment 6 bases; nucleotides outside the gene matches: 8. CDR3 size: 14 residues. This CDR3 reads CASTYTSGSTEQYF. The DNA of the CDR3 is TGTGCCAGCACTTATACTAGCGGGAGCACCGAGCAGTACTTC.

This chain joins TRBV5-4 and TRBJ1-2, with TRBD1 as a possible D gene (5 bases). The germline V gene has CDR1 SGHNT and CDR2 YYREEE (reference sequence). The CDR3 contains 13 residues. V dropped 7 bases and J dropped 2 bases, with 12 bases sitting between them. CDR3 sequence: CASASSGNYGYTF. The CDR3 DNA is TGTGCCAGCGCCTCTTCAGGGAACTATGGCTACACCTTC.

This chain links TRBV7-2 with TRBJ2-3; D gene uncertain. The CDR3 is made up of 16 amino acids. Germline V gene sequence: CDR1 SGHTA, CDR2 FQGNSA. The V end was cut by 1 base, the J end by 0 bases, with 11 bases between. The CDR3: CASSLEAVSSTDTQYF. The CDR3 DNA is TGTGCCAGCAGCTTAGAGGCGGTCTCTAGCACAGATACGCAGTATTTT. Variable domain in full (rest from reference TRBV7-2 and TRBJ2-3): GAGVSQSPSNKVTEKGKDVELRCDPISGHTALYWYRQSLGQGLEFLIYFQGNSAPDKSGLPSDRFSAERTGGSVSTLTIQRTQQEDSAVYLCASSLEAVSSTDTQYFGPGTRLTVL.

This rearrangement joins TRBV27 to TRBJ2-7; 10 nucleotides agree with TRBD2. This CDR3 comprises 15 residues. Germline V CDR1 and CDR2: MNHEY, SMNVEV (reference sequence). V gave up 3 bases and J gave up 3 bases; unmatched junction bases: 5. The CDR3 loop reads CASSFRSGGLYEQYF. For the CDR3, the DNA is TGTGCCAGCAGTTTCCGTAGCGGGGGGCTCTACGAGCAGTACTTC.

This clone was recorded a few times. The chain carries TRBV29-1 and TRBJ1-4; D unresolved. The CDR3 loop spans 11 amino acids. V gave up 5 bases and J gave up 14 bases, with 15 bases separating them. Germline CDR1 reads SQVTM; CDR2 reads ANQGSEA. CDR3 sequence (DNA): TGCAGCGTTCTCCACTCGTCCAAGCTGTTTTTT. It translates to CSVLHSSKLFF. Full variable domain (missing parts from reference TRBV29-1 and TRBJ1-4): SAVISQKPSRDICQRGTSLTIQCQVDSQVTMMFWYRQQPGQSLTLIATANQGSEATYESGFVIDKFPISRPNLTFSTLTVSNMSPEDSSIYLCSVLHSSKLFFGSGTQLSVL.

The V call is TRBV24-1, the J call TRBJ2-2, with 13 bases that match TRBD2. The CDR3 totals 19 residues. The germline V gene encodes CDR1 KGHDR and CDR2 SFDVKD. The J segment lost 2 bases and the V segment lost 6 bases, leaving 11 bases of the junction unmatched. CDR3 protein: CATSPGLAGVDVNTGELFF. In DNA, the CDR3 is TGTGCCACCAGTCCTGGACTAGCGGGAGTGGATGTAAACACCGGGGAGCTGTTTTTT.

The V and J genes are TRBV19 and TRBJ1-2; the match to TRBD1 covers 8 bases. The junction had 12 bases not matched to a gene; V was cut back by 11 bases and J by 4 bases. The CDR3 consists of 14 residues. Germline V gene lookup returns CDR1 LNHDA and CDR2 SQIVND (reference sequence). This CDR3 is CAGGVPGQVYGYTF. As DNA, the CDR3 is TGTGCCGGAGGGGTTCCGGGACAGGTCTATGGCTACACCTTC.

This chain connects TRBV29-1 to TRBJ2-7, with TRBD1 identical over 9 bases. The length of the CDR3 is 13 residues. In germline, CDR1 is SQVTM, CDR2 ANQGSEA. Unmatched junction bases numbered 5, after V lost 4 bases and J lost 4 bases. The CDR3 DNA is TGCAGCGTTGGGGACAGGGATCGGTACGAGCAGTACTTC. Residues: CSVGDRDRYEQYF.

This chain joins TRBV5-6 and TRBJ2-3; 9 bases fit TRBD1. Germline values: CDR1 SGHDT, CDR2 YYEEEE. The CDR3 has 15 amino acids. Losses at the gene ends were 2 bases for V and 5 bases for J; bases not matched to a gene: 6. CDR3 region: CASSLQGAGGDTQYF. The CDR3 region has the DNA TGTGCCAGCAGCTTACAGGGGGCAGGAGGAGATACGCAGTATTTT.

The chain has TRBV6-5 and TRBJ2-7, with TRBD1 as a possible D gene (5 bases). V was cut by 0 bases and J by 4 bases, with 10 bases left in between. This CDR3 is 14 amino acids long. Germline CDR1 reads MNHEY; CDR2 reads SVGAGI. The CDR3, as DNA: TGTGCCAGCAGTTACTCAGCCAGGGTGTACGAGCAGTACTTC. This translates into CASSYSARVYEQYF.

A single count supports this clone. CDR3 residues: CASGDGDTSGANVLTF. Here the CDR3 DNA reads TGCGCCAGCGGCGACGGGGACACATCTGGGGCCAACGTCCTGACTTTC. The V and J genes are TRBV5-1 and TRBJ2-6; D might be TRBD1 (6 bases). V shed 7 bases and J shed 1 base, with 15 bases lying between them. The CDR3 spans 16 residues. Germline lookup yields CDR1 SGHRS and CDR2 YFSETQ.

DNA of the CDR3: TGTGCCAGCAGCGCAGGACAGTCCAGCACAGATACGCAGTATTTT. Translated, it gives CASSAGQSSTDTQYF. The gene calls are TRBV9 and TRBJ2-3; TRBD1 might be the D (6 bases). V was cut by 3 bases and J by 0 bases, with 11 bases left in between. Per germline, CDR1 SGDLS and CDR2 YYNGEE. The CDR3 loop spans 15 amino acids. The full variable domain, in which reference TRBV9 and TRBJ2-3 provide the parts outside the CDR3, is DSGVTQTPKHLITATGQRVTLRCSPRSGDLSVYWYQQSLDQGLQFLIQYYNGEERAKGNILERFSAQQFPDLHSELNLSSLELGDSALYFCASSAGQSSTDTQYFGPGTRLTVL.

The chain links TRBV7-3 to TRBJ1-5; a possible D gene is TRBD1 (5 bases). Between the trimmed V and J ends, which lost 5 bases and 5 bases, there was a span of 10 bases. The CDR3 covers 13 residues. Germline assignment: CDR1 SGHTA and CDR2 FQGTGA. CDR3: CASSQGPDQPQHF. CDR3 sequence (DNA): TGTGCCAGCAGCCAGGGCCCGGATCAGCCCCAGCATTTT.